The following is a T cell receptor (beta chain) sequence with its context. This clonotype is a singleton in its sample. Its recognized antigen is unknown. No clone much larger than this one lies a single base away; base qualities are absent. Evidence from one read is weak. The run used an Illumina HiSeq 2500. Quantitative 5'-RACE with molecular barcodes was used to prepare TCR beta libraries. As for how the authors treated the data: To identify disease-linked TCR variants, a new computational method was used, one built on a probabilistic model of VDJ rearrangement. Using fastp trimming at Q25 and MiXCR clonotype assembly, TCRdb reanalyzed the public sequencing data and kept in-frame beta chains. Entries that share a CDR3 protein sequence are merged under the most common genes and DNA. The V and J calls follow TCRdb's processing rather than the paper's. Within this sample are 35,000 to 50,000 distinct CDR3 sequences, with about 10% of them counted one time only. Around 1.5% of the sample lies in the top ten.

This sample is part of a study of CD8 T cells in ankylosing spondylitis (dated by TCRdb to 2015 to 2018). With respect to the entire study: To find TCR variants linked to disease, the study profiled T cell receptor beta repertoires in ankylosing spondylitis patients and healthy donors. Peripheral blood samples were taken, and synovial fluid was additionally collected from ankylosing spondylitis patients. The whole study cohort included 108 healthy donors and around 25 ankylosing spondylitis patients. Summary of the overall study and its limitations: The disease-linked clones had a CD8+ phenotype and were found at relatively low frequencies in peripheral blood. Significant enrichment of the disease-linked clones was reported in matched synovial fluid samples from ankylosing spondylitis patients. Some motif variants were previously reported in synovial fluid and blood of reactive arthritis patients, suggesting common disease-initiation mechanisms. Blood from ankylosing spondylitis patients appeared to be characterized by a TCR beta motif made up of seven or eight highly homologous amino acid variants.

V loses 2 bases, J loses 2 bases, and the germline ends lie 9 bases apart. Taken from cysteine to phenylalanine, the CDR3 has 14 residues. Here the CDR3 DNA is all that survives: 42 bases in frame from base 1. The germline V gene encodes CDR1 SQVTM and CDR2 ANQGSEA. This receptor was taken from a male donor with ankylosing spondylitis or in good health (not recorded which). The sequence is built from TRBV29-1 and TRBJ2-2, with TRBD2 perhaps the D gene, on 6 matching bases. Sequenced sample: blood, either unsorted or a sorted T cell fraction (not recorded which). The CDR3 region has the sequence CSVERGANTGELFF. The bases are TGCAGCGTTGAACGCGGGGCCAACACCGGGGAGCTGTTTTTT.